The source of this T cell receptor (beta chain) is a study of monozygotic twins with inflammatory bowel disease. The study's findings and limits: Varied immunosuppressive treatments among patients may have increased repertoire variability.

The CDR3 loop spans 14 amino acids. Germline V gene data show CDR1 as MNHEY and CDR2 as SVGEGT. A word on this clonotype: Its specificity is unknown.

The authors used roughly 3.5 ug of total RNA per TCR library. A template switching step added UMIs, each with a 6-nucleotide sample barcode. TCRdb reprocessed the 5' RACE reads, keeping one entry per CDR3 protein, no DNA. Its clone listing holds approximately 380,000 distinct CDR3 sequences. The receptor's source is a human donor with ulcerative colitis or Crohn's disease, or a healthy co-twin of an affected twin (not recorded which). This chain links TRBV6-2 or TRBV6-3 with TRBJ2-7; TCRdb's assignment of TRBD1 cannot be checked, as there is no DNA. Sequenced input: blood. The CDR3 spells CASSYSNRGYEQYF.